Below are 16 T cell receptor beta chains sequenced from a single sample in a study of T cells in Graves' hyperthyroidism and ophthalmopathy. Template material for amplifying TCR beta CDR3 regions consisted of RNA transcripts. The HTBI primer set drove a first-round RT-PCR of the TCR CDR3. Each CDR3 protein gets one entry after TCRdb re-called the multiplex PCR reads with MiXCR. The data show approximately 520,000 distinct CDR3 sequences, with approximately 24% seen just once and approximately 10% held by the top ten. The sample taken for sequencing was blood. The receptors here all came from a woman aged 30 to 39 with Graves' ophthalmopathy.

This clonotype has a count of ten or more. V gene TRBV10-3 combines with J gene TRBJ2-2; possible D gene TRBD1, 6 bases. The CDR3 length is 15 residues. V shed 6 bases and J shed 7 bases, with 18 bases lying between them. Germline CDR1 reads ENHRY; CDR2 reads SYGVKD. Written as DNA, the CDR3 is TGTGCCATCAGCGGGGACATCTCCCTGGGCGGGGAGCTGTTTTTT. It specifies CAISGDISLGGELFF.

This clonotype was observed at least ten times. The chain's CDR3 is CSARGSRETQYF. The CDR3 DNA is TGCAGTGCTAGAGGAAGTAGGGAGACCCAGTACTTC. This chain uses TRBV20-1 with TRBJ2-5; D uncertain. CDR1 is DFQATT, CDR2 SNEGSKA, per germline (reference sequence). The CDR3 is 12 amino acids. With 1 base removed from V and 5 bases from J, the gap between germline ends came to 8 bases.

This chain links TRBV28 with TRBJ2-7; the match to TRBD2 covers 7 bases. J was trimmed by 4 bases and V by 7 bases; bases with no gene match: 16. The CDR3 is 16 residues long. The germline gives CDR1 MDHEN, CDR2 SYDVKM. The CDR3 DNA is TGTGCCAGCACCGGGACTATTACTCGGCGCGGTTACGAGCAGTACTTC. Translated: CASTGTITRRGYEQYF.

This clonotype was counted many times. The chain carries TRBV10-3 and TRBJ2-7; 10 bases match TRBD1. With 7 bases clipped from V and 5 bases from J, the junction kept 11 bases outside the gene matches. The CDR3 is 15 amino acids. Germline-derived CDR1 and CDR2 are ENHRY and SYGVKD. The CDR3 region has the DNA TGTGCCATCATGGGGGTTGGGACAGGGGTCGACGAGCAGTACTTC. Translating it yields CAIMGVGTGVDEQYF.

This clonotype was picked up many times. The V and J genes are TRBV6-5 and TRBJ1-1, with unresolved D. Trimming cost V 7 bases and J 0 bases, with 12 bases left between them. This CDR3 region has 14 residues. CDR1 and CDR2 from the germline V gene are MNHEY and SVGAGI. CDR3 in DNA: TGTGCCAGCACCGCTACGGAGATGAACACTGAAGCTTTCTTT. Protein product: CASTATEMNTEAFF.

The chain employs TRBV6-5 and TRBJ1-2, with 11 bases aligning to TRBD1. The CDR3 is 16 residues long. Trimming cost V 0 bases and J 7 bases; bases outside gene matches: 7. Germline V gene data show CDR1 as MNHEY and CDR2 as SVGAGI. CDR3 DNA: TGTGCCAGCAGTTACTCTGGACAGGGGGCCTATTCTGGCTACACCTTC. This translates into CASSYSGQGAYSGYTF.

V gene TRBV7-8 combines with J gene TRBJ2-2; perhaps TRBD2 as D (6 bases). From germline, CDR1 is SGHVS and CDR2 FQNEAQ. The CDR3 spans 15 residues. Trimming removed 6 bases from V and 5 bases from J, with 16 bases in between. CDR3 residues: CASSFITGGTGELFF. In DNA, the CDR3 is TGTGCCAGCAGTTTTATCACCGGGGGAACCGGGGAGCTGTTTTTT. The variable domain in full, completed from reference TRBV7-8 and TRBJ2-2, reads GAGVSQSPRYKVAKRGQDVALRCDPISGHVSLFWYQQALGQGPEFLTYFQNEAQLDKSGLPSDRFFAERPEGSVSTLKIQRTQQEDSAVYLCASSFITGGTGELFFGEGSRLTVL.

This clonotype was seen many times. J is TRBJ1-1 and V is TRBV2, with D unclear. CDR3 length: 12 residues. Germline V gene data show CDR1 as SNHLY and CDR2 as FYNNEI. The V gene lost 2 bases and the J gene lost 7 bases, with 8 bases spanning the gap. The chain's CDR3 is CASSELGFEAFF. The CDR3 coding sequence is TGTGCCAGCAGTGAATTGGGGTTTGAAGCTTTCTTT.

This clonotype was picked up many times. The chain recombines TRBV2 with TRBJ2-2; the D is unclear. V dropped 1 base and J dropped 6 bases, with 9 bases sitting between them. CDR3 length equals 14 residues. The germline gives CDR1 SNHLY, CDR2 FYNNEI. Written as DNA, the CDR3 is TGTGCCAGCAGTGAAGTATACGCGGCCGGGGAGCTGTTTTTT. It yields the protein CASSEVYAAGELFF.

The sample holds a few counts of this clonotype. This chain links TRBV27 with TRBJ1-1, with 7 positions matching TRBD1. The CDR3 has 13 residues. The germline CDR1 and CDR2 sequences are MNHEY and SMNVEV (reference sequence). V was pared by 1 base and J by 11 bases, with 7 bases of the junction left unmatched. CDR3 in DNA: TGTGCCAGCAGTTTATGGGCAGGGGGTGATGCTTTCTTT. Protein product: CASSLWAGGDAFF.

This clonotype was observed a handful of times. This could be a read error, since a much larger clone is one nucleotide away. This chain connects TRBV6-1 to TRBJ1-2, with 9 bases fitting TRBD1. The germline V gene has CDR1 MNHNS and CDR2 SASEGT. The CDR3 contains 14 residues. V gave up 11 bases and J gave up 5 bases; unmatched junction bases: 12. CDR3 nucleotides: TGTGCCTGCTCACCTCCCGGGACAGGGTATGGCTACACCTTC. Residues: CACSPPGTGYGYTF.

As concerns this clonotype: This may arise from a read error, as a much more abundant clone is one base away. The rearrangement uses TRBV28 and TRBJ1-3; TRBD1 matches 8 bases. CDR1 is MDHEN and CDR2 is SYDVKM in the germline V gene. This CDR3 comprises 14 residues. CDR3 residues: CASRLGQAGDTIYF. The CDR3, as DNA: TGTGCCAGCAGACTGGGACAGGCTGGAGACACCATATATTTT.

A note on this clonotype: This may be a read error: a much more frequent sequence differs by one nucleotide. V and J are TRBV19 and TRBJ1-5; D unclear. This CDR3 has 17 residues. The V gene's germline CDR1 is LNHDA and CDR2 SQIVND (reference sequence). The CDR3 region has the DNA TGTGCCAGTAGTTTAGCCCCGGGCGCCAGCCTTTATCAGCCCCAGCGTTTT. Its translation: CASSLAPGASLYQPQRF.

This clonotype was seen more than once but under ten times. The chain is built from TRBV6-1 and TRBJ2-5, with 7 positions matching TRBD1. This CDR3 contains 15 residues. The V gene's germline CDR1 is MNHNS and CDR2 SASEGT. Germline trimming cut 5 bases from V and 2 bases from J; bases unmatched to any gene: 8. The CDR3 loop is CASSSYRGPQETQYF. The CDR3 DNA reads as TGTGCCAGCAGTAGCTACAGGGGTCCACAAGAGACCCAGTACTTC.

This clonotype was detected many times. The DNA for the CDR3 is TGCGCCAGCAGCCTCCAGGGACAGGGACACACTGAAGCTTTCTTT. Translating it yields CASSLQGQGHTEAFF. V usage is TRBV4-1 and J usage is TRBJ1-1, with 9 positions matching TRBD1. The germline V gene has CDR1 MGHRA and CDR2 YSYEKL. This CDR3 contains 15 residues. V shed 4 bases and J 3 bases; nucleotides not matched to a gene: 6.

This clonotype was seen many times. V usage is TRBV18 and J usage is TRBJ1-1; D gene uncertain. The CDR3 has 13 amino acids. CDR1 and CDR2 (germline): KGHSH, LQKENI. Trimming shortened V by 1 base and J by 2 bases, and 5 bases separated the two germline ends. CDR3 nucleotide sequence: TGTGCCAGCTCACCACTCAGTAACACTGAAGCTTTCTTT. Its protein product is CASSPLSNTEAFF.